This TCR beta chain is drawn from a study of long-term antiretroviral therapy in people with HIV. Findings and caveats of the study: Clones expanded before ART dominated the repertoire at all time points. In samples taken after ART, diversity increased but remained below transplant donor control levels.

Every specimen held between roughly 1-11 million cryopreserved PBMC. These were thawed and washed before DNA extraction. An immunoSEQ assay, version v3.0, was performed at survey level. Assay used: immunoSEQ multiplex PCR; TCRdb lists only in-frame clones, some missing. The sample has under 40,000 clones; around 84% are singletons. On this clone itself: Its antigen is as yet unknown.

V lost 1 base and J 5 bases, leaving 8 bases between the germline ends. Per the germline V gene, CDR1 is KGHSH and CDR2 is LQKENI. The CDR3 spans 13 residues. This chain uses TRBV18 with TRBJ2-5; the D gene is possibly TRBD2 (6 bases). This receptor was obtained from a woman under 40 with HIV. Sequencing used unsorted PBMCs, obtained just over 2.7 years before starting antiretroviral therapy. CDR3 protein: CASSPRLGETQYF. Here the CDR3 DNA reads TGTGCCAGCTCACCACGACTAGGCGAGACCCAGTACTTC.